These T cell receptor beta chains were read from a single sample in a study of blood T cell repertoires in COVID-19. Profiled with immunoSEQ multiplex PCR; TCRdb holds only in-frame clones, not every one. Of 50,000 to 70,000 clones listed, 78% are singletons. Specimen: peripheral blood. These receptors all come from a human donor in a cohort sampled during active COVID-19. Each CDR3 is given with its conserved first and last residue. A D gene is named only where the DNA matches it firmly. The size field is filled for only some rows; it gives once, few, many or a size class.

J gene | V gene | D gene | clone size | CDR3 DNA | CDR3 protein
TRBJ2-7 | TRBV4-3 | TRBD2 | once | TGCGCCAGCAGCCAAGGGACTAGTTCGAGCTACGAGCAGTACTTC | CASSQGTSSSYEQYF
TRBJ2-5 | TRBV7-2 | TRBD2 | once | TGTGCCAGCAGCTCAAGTAGCGGGAGGGCCCGGCAAGAGACCCAGTACTTC | CASSSSSGRARQETQYF
TRBJ2-1 | TRBV7-9 | - | - | TGTGCCAGCAGCTCGAGGGAGTACAATGAGCAGTTCTTC | CASSSREYNEQFF
TRBJ1-2 | TRBV13 | TRBD1 | once | TGTGCCAGCAGCTTTTTTTTCGGGACAGATGGCTACACCTTC | CASSFFFGTDGYTF
TRBJ1-1 | TRBV5-1 | - | - | TGCGCCAGCAGCCCACGCGGGGGGGCTGAAGCTTTCTTT | CASSPRGGAEAFF
TRBJ2-7 | TRBV5-4 | - | - | TGTGCCAGCAGAGAGGGTTCCTACGAGCAGTACTTC | CASREGSYEQYF
TRBJ1-4 | TRBV7-9 | - | - | TGTGCCAGCAGCTTAAATGGGGCAGGGAATGAAAAACTGTTTTTT | CASSLNGAGNEKLFF
TRBJ2-7 | TRBV19 | TRBD1 | few | TGTGCCAGTAGTATGTTCGCCGGGACAGGAGAATACGAGCAGTACTTC | CASSMFAGTGEYEQYF
TRBJ1-1 | TRBV7-2 | - | - | TGTGCCAGCAGCTTAGGGTCAGGAATGAACACTGAAGCTTTCTTT | CASSLGSGMNTEAFF
TRBJ2-3 | TRBV9 | - | - | TGTGCCAGCAGCGTAGTAGGGACTAGCACAGATACGCAGTATTTT | CASSVVGTSTDTQYF
TRBJ2-7 | TRBV5-1 | - | - | TGCGCCAGCAGCTTCCCGGACAGATACGAGCAGTACTTC | CASSFPDRYEQYF
TRBJ2-7 | TRBV5-4 | - | - | TGTGCCAGCAGCTCAAAACAGGAATTGGACGAGCAGTACTTC | CASSSKQELDEQYF
TRBJ1-3 | TRBV5-6 | TRBD1 | - | TGTGCCAGCAGCTTTCGAGGACAGGGCCTCCGGGAGTTAAACACCATATATTTT | CASSFRGQGLRELNTIYF
TRBJ2-7 | TRBV10-1 | - | - | TGCGCCAGCAGTCACGGGGACACCTACGAGCAGTACTTC | CASSHGDTYEQYF
TRBJ2-7 | TRBV11-2 | - | - | TGTGCCAGCAGCTTAGGCGGAACCTACGAGCAGTACTTC | CASSLGGTYEQYF
TRBJ2-5 | TRBV7-9 | - | - | TGTGCCAGCAGCTTAGCCTGGACTGGGGAGACCCAGTACTTC | CASSLAWTGETQYF
TRBJ2-1 | TRBV15 | - | - | TGTGCCACCAGCAGAGTCGGGAGCTCCTACAATGAGCAGTTCTTC | CATSRVGSSYNEQFF
TRBJ1-1 | TRBV11-2 | TRBD1 | - | TGTGCCAGCAGCTTCCCCAGGACAGGGGCTAAGAACACTGAAGCTTTCTTT | CASSFPRTGAKNTEAFF
TRBJ1-2 | TRBV5-6 | - | - | TGTGCCAGCAGCTCGGCCCGGAGGCCCACTAACTATGGCTACACCTTC | CASSSARRPTNYGYTF
TRBJ2-6 | TRBV13 | TRBD1 | - | TGTGCCAGCATAGGACAGGGGAGCCCCTCTGGGGCCAACGTCCTGACTTTC | CASIGQGSPSGANVLTF
TRBJ1-3 | TRBV7-9 | TRBD1 | - | TGTGCCAGCAGCTGGGGGACAGGGGACTCTGGAAACACCATATATTTT | CASSWGTGDSGNTIYF
TRBJ1-2 | TRBV27 | TRBD1 | - | TGTGCCAGCAGCTCCGACAGGGGCTATGGCTACACCTTC | CASSSDRGYGYTF
TRBJ1-3 | TRBV30 | - | - | TGTGCCTGGAGTTCCGGCTCTGGAAACACCATATATTTT | CAWSSGSGNTIYF
TRBJ1-1 | TRBV14 | - | - | TGTGCCAGCAGCCACGGTGACTACACTGAAGCTTTCTTT | CASSHGDYTEAFF
TRBJ1-5 | TRBV18 | TRBD1 | - | TGTGCCAGCGCTGGTAGGGGGACAGGGGATCAGCCCCAGCATTTT | CASAGRGTGDQPQHF
TRBJ1-6 | TRBV27 | TRBD1 | - | TGTGCCAGCAGTCCCGACAGGGGGCGGCCTGAGGGTTCACCCCTCCACTTT | CASSPDRGRPEGSPLHF
TRBJ2-5 | TRBV11-2 | TRBD2 | - | TGTGCCAGCAGCCCACGGGACCCGGGGGGAGAGACCCAGTACTTC | CASSPRDPGGETQYF
TRBJ1-1 | TRBV5-1 | - | few | TGCGCCAGCAGCTCGACCGTAGGCGGCCGCACGAACACTGAAGCTTTCTTT | CASSSTVGGRTNTEAFF
TRBJ1-1 | TRBV28 | - | - | TGTGCCAGCAGTTTAGTGCGGAGAATGAACACTGAAGCTTTCTTT | CASSLVRRMNTEAFF
TRBJ2-1 | TRBV18 | - | - | TGTGCCAGCTCACCACCCGGGGTTTTTTACAATGAGCAGTTCTTC | CASSPPGVFYNEQFF
TRBJ2-7 | TRBV15 | TRBD2 | - | TGTGCCACCAGCAGAGATGGCGCAGCGGGACTGACCTACGAGCAGTACTTC | CATSRDGAAGLTYEQYF
TRBJ2-2 | TRBV13 | - | - | TGTGCCAGCAGCTTGGGACACAACACCGGGGAGCTGTTTTTT | CASSLGHNTGELFF
TRBJ2-2 | TRBV3-1/TRBV3-2 | TRBD2 | - | TGTGCCAGCAGCGAAAGAATAGCGGGGGAAGCCGGGGAGCTGTTTTTT | CASSERIAGEAGELFF
TRBJ2-7 | TRBV10-2 | TRBD1 | - | TGCGCCAGCAGTGTGGGACAGGGGGTGGGCGAGCAGTACTTC | CASSVGQGVGEQYF
TRBJ2-7 | TRBV10-3 | TRBD1 | - | TGTGCCATCAGTGAGATCGCCGGGACAGGGAGCTCCTACGAGCAGTACTTC | CAISEIAGTGSSYEQYF
TRBJ1-4 | TRBV27 | - | few | TGTGCCAGCAGTTACAGGGCGACTAATGAAAAACTGTTTTTT | CASSYRATNEKLFF
TRBJ1-2 | TRBV10-3 | TRBD1 | once | TGTGCCATCAGTAGTCTTCCCGGGACAGTTAACTATGGCTACACCTTC | CAISSLPGTVNYGYTF
TRBJ1-2 | TRBV18 | - | - | TGTGCCAGCTCACCCACTTACCCCTATGGCTACACCTTC | CASSPTYPYGYTF
TRBJ1-2 | TRBV4-1 | - | - | TGCGCCAGCAGCCAAGAATGGGAGACTAACTATGGCTACACCTTC | CASSQEWETNYGYTF
TRBJ2-7 | TRBV20-1 | TRBD1 | few | TGCAGTGCTAGTATATCTCCCCGGACAGGGGGCATGTACGAGCAGTACTTC | CSASISPRTGGMYEQYF
TRBJ2-3 | TRBV6-2/TRBV6-3 | TRBD2 | - | TGTGCCAGCAGTTCCCTTCTAGCGGGTAACACAGATACGCAGTATTTT | CASSSLLAGNTDTQYF
TRBJ2-7 | TRBV10-1 | - | - | TGCGCCAGCAGTGACCAGGGACTTGGGGCTTCTCTCGAGCAGTACTTC | CASSDQGLGASLEQYF
TRBJ1-5 | TRBV7-6 | TRBD1 | - | TGTGCCAGCAGCTTTGGACAGGGGATTAATAGCAATCAGCCCCAGCATTTT | CASSFGQGINSNQPQHF
TRBJ1-2 | TRBV28 | - | - | TGTGCCAGCAACGAAGGGACTCTCTATGGCTACACCTTC | CASNEGTLYGYTF
TRBJ1-1 | TRBV5-5 | - | - | TGTGCCAGCAGCCCCGACACTCTGAACACTGAAGCTTTCTTT | CASSPDTLNTEAFF
TRBJ2-7 | TRBV30 | TRBD1 | - | TGTGCCTGGGGATCACAGACAGGGCGGTACTTC | CAWGSQTGRYF
TRBJ1-6 | TRBV9 | TRBD1 | - | TGTGCCAGCAGCGCTTATGGACAGGGAGGGAATTCACCCCTCCACTTT | CASSAYGQGGNSPLHF
TRBJ2-7 | TRBV10-3 | TRBD2 | - | TGTGCCATCAGTGAGTCAAGCGGGAGGACCTACGAGCAGTACTTC | CAISESSGRTYEQYF
TRBJ1-2 | TRBV2 | - | - | TGTGCCAGCACTGAGGACAGAAGAAACTATGGCTACACCTTC | CASTEDRRNYGYTF
TRBJ1-5 | TRBV6-6 | - | - | TGTGCCAGCAGTTTGTCGGACAACCAGCCCCAGCATTTT | CASSLSDNQPQHF
TRBJ2-7 | TRBV11-2 | TRBD2 | - | TGTGCCAGCAGCTTAGGACCTAGCGGGAACCTTCATCCCCTTTACGAGCAGTACTTC | CASSLGPSGNLHPLYEQYF
TRBJ2-7 | TRBV5-5 | - | - | TGTGCCAGCAGCCCCTTGTACGAGCAGTACTTC | CASSPLYEQYF
TRBJ2-7 | TRBV28 | TRBD2 | - | TGTGCCAGCGTCCTAAACCTCGGGACTAGCGGGAGGGCTAGAGAGCAGTACTTC | CASVLNLGTSGRAREQYF
TRBJ2-7 | TRBV27 | TRBD1 | - | TGTGCCAGCAGGGGGGGGAGGTGGACAGGGGTTCGCAACGAGCAGTACTTC | CASRGGRWTGVRNEQYF
TRBJ1-1 | TRBV30 | TRBD1 | few | TGTGCCTGGGACCGTACAGGGGGCACTGAAGCTTTCTTT | CAWDRTGGTEAFF
TRBJ1-1 | TRBV5-1 | - | - | TGCGCCAGCAGTCTAGACAGAGCGAACACTGAAGCTTTCTTT | CASSLDRANTEAFF
TRBJ1-2 | TRBV3-1/TRBV3-2 | TRBD1 | once | TGTGCCAGCAGCCATGGACAGGACTACTATGGCTACACCTTC | CASSHGQDYYGYTF
TRBJ2-7 | TRBV4-3 | TRBD2 | - | TGCGCCAGCAGCCAAGATCGAGCGGGGAGCTCCTACGAGCAGTACTTC | CASSQDRAGSSYEQYF